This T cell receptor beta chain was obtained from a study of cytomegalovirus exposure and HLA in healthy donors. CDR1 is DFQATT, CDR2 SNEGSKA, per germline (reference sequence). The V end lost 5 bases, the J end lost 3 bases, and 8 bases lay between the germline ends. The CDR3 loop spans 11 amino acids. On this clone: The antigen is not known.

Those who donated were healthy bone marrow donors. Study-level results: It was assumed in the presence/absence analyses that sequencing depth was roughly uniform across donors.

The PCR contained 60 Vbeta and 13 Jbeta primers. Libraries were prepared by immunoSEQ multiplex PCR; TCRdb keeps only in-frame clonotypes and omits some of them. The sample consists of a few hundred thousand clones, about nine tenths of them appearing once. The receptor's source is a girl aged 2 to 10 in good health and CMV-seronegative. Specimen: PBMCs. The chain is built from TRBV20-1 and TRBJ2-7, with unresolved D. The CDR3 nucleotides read TGCAGTGCTCAAACAGACTACGAGCAGTACTTC. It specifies CSAQTDYEQYF.